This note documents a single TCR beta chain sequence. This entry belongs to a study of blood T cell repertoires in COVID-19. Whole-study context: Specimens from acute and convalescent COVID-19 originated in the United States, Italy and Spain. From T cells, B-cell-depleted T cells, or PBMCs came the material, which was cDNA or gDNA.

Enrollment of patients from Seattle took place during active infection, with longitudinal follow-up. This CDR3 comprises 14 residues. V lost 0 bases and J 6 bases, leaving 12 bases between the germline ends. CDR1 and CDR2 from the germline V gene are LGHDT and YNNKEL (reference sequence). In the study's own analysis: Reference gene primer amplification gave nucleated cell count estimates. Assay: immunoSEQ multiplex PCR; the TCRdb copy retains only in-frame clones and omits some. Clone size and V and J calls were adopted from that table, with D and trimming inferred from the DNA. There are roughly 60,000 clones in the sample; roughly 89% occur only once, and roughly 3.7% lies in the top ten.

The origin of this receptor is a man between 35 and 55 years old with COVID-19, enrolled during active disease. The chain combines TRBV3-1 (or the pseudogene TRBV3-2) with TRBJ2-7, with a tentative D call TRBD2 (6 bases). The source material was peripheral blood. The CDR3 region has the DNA TGTGCCAGCAGCCAAGATCGTGTGGGGGGCGAGCAGTACTTC. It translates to CASSQDRVGGEQYF.